The 9 T cell receptor beta chains reported below all come from one sample, sequenced in a study of response to subunit inactivated influenza vaccine. TCRdb recomputed calls from the RT-PCR reads with MiXCR, one row per CDR3 protein. The table shows about 540,000 distinct CDR3 sequences, with approximately 24% occurring only once. The same data also contributed to another study, on T cells expressing NK-cell markers. According to that study: For TCR beta, cDNA was produced by 5'RACE template switching with UMIs.

The sample here was CD4+ T cells sorted from PBMCs, taken 11 to 12 days after vaccination. Receptors were obtained from a man aged 50-59 years who received an inactivated influenza vaccine.

The rearrangement uses TRBV5-1 and TRBJ1-1, with TRBD1 as a possible D gene (6 bases). This CDR3 comprises 13 residues. Germline V gene lookup returns CDR1 SGHRS and CDR2 YFSETQ. V was clipped by 3 bases and J by 6 bases, with 12 bases between them. CDR3 in DNA: TGCGCCAGCAGCTCCCCAGGGGCAGCTGAAGCTTTCTTT. It codes for CASSSPGAAEAFF. The full variable domain, rest sourced from reference TRBV5-1 and TRBJ1-1, is KAGVTQTPRYLIKTRGQQVTLSCSPISGHRSVSWYQQTPGQGLQFLFEYFSETQRNKGNFPGRFSGRQFSNSRSEMNVSTLELGDSALYLCASSSPGAAEAFFGQGTRLTVV.

V is TRBV28 and J is TRBJ1-2, with D hard to call. V was cut by 6 bases and J by 4 bases, with 9 bases left in between. From germline, CDR1 is MDHEN and CDR2 SYDVKM. The CDR3 loop spans 12 amino acids. The CDR3: CASRNTGYGYTF. The CDR3 DNA reads as TGTGCCAGCAGAAATACGGGCTATGGCTACACCTTC.

The chain links TRBV6-2 or TRBV6-3 to TRBJ2-7; 10 nucleotides agree with TRBD1. This CDR3 is built from 14 residues. With 5 bases clipped from V and 3 bases from J, the junction kept 4 bases outside the gene matches. The germline CDR1 and CDR2 sequences are MNHEY and SVGEGT. The CDR3: CASSLTGGVYEQYF. CDR3 DNA: TGTGCCAGCAGTCTGACAGGGGGCGTCTACGAGCAGTACTTC.

This clonotype showed up just a few times. The chain employs TRBV10-3 and TRBJ2-5; D remains unclear. Trimming removed 3 bases from V and 2 bases from J, with 10 bases in between. CDR1 is ENHRY and CDR2 is SYGVKD in the germline V gene. The CDR3 has 14 amino acids. CDR3 protein: CAISDFADQETQYF. In DNA form, the CDR3 reads TGTGCCATCAGTGATTTTGCTGATCAAGAGACCCAGTACTTC.

The gene calls are TRBV11-1 and TRBJ2-1; 10 bases map to TRBD2. The CDR3 has 18 residues. Trimming took 6 bases from V and 7 from J; bases not matched to a gene: 18. Germline CDR1 SGHAT, CDR2 FQDESV (reference sequence). The CDR3 DNA sequence: TGTGCCAGCAGTTTCTACTCTTCCCCGACTAGCGGGTATAATGAGCAGTTCTTC. The encoded protein is CASSFYSSPTSGYNEQFF.

There are a few counts of this clonotype. V gene TRBV4-2 combines with J gene TRBJ1-1, with TRBD1 matching 9 bases. CDR1 and CDR2 from the germline V gene are LGHNA and YNFKEQ. Losses at the gene ends were 5 bases for V and 5 bases for J; bases not matched to a gene: 6. CDR3 length equals 14 residues. CDR3 region: CASSGQGRRTEAFF. CDR3 nucleotides: TGTGCCAGCAGCGGACAGGGGAGGCGGACTGAAGCTTTCTTT.

The sample holds a few counts of this clonotype. The chain couples TRBV18 to TRBJ1-1, with 8 positions matching TRBD1. The V gene end was trimmed by 1 base and the J gene end by 1 base; junction bases not matched to a gene: 5. Germline assignment: CDR1 KGHSH and CDR2 LQKENI. This CDR3 has 16 amino acids. The CDR3 loop reads CASSPRSGTGNTEAFF. The DNA for the CDR3 is TGTGCCAGCTCACCACGTTCCGGGACAGGGAACACTGAAGCTTTCTTT. Based on the CDR3 plus reference TRBV18 and TRBJ1-1, the full variable domain is NAGVMQNPRHLVRRRGQEARLRCSPMKGHSHVYWYRQLPEEGLKFMVYLQKENIIDESGMPKERFSAEFPKEGPSILRIQQVVRGDSAAYFCASSPRSGTGNTEAFFGQGTRLTVV.

The rearrangement joins TRBV20-1 to TRBJ2-2; a possible D gene is TRBD1 (6 bases). Germline CDR1 reads DFQATT; CDR2 reads SNEGSKA (reference sequence). The V end lost 5 bases, the J end lost 12 bases, and 19 bases lay between the germline ends. CDR3 length: 13 residues. The CDR3 loop is CSAPPGPGDQLFF. As DNA, the CDR3 is TGCAGTGCTCCGCCTGGGCCAGGGGACCAGCTGTTTTTT.

V and J are TRBV30 and TRBJ1-1; D not resolved. Trimming pared 5 bases from V and 0 bases from J, leaving 7 bases between. The germline CDR1 and CDR2 sequences are GTSNPN and SVGIG (reference sequence). This CDR3 has 12 residues. DNA of the CDR3: TGTGCCTGGGGACGGATGAACACTGAAGCTTTCTTT. Its translation is CAWGRMNTEAFF.